This T cell receptor (beta chain) was recovered during a study of T cells in localized non-small cell lung cancer. This clone has more than one count but fewer than ten. With 2 bases clipped from V and 4 bases from J, the junction kept 9 bases outside the gene matches. The CDR3 has 15 amino acids. The germline V gene has CDR1 GTSNPN and CDR2 SVGIG (reference sequence). Measured with immunoSEQ multiplex PCR; TCRdb has only the in-frame clones, and not every one. The sample lists tens of thousands of clones, around nine tenths occurring once. The sequences come from peripheral blood, collected before any cancer treatment. The V gene is TRBV30, the J gene TRBJ1-2; TRBD1 matches 8 bases. The sequence was collected from a man aged 18 to 50 with stage I lung adenocarcinoma. The CDR3 here is CAWSPAGGQPYGYTF. The CDR3 DNA is TGTGCCTGGAGTCCGGCAGGGGGCCAGCCCTATGGCTACACCTTC.